Presented here are 18 T cell receptor beta chains from one specimen sequenced in a study of T cell clonality in common variable immunodeficiency (dated by TCRdb to 2013 to 2016). Library preparation employed the immunoSEQ multiplex PCR assay. The table was pulled from immuneACCESS by TCRdb, which kept in-frame rearrangements only. Such tables lose some clones; where checked, under half of the loss comes from unresolved V genes, and the rest has no known cause. This sample has more than 65,000 clones, none of them a singleton. In total, the top ten clones hold under 1% of the sample. The sequenced material came from peripheral blood mononuclear cells. The receptors were sampled from a person aged 18 to 75 in good health.

This clone has at least ten counts. Read sequence stops 3 residues before the CDR3 end, and the germline J gene provides the missing end. The chain couples TRBV12-3 or TRBV12-4 to TRBJ2-2; 9 positions agree with TRBD1. This CDR3 region has 15 residues. J lost 4 bases, V lost 3 bases, and 3 bases had no gene match. This chain's CDR3 is CASSLGTGPTGELFF. Partial CDR3 DNA: TGTGCCAGCAGTTTGGGGACAGGGCCCACCGGGGAG.

This clone was counted many times. The CDR3 goes on 3 residues after the read ends, and that part is filled in from the germline J gene. The genes are TRBV7-9 and TRBJ2-1; D not certain. The length of the CDR3 is 14 residues. The ends were cut back, 2 bases at V and 1 base at J, with 6 bases in the middle. Germline V gene lookup returns CDR1 SEHNR and CDR2 FQNEAQ (reference sequence). CDR3 DNA, as far as it was read: TGTGCCAGCAGCTTAAGCCGTTCCTACAATGAG. It yields the protein CASSLSRSYNE. The full-length CDR3 reads as CASSLSRSYNEQFF. The full variable domain, with the rest looked up from reference TRBV7-9 and TRBJ2-1, is DTGVSQNPRHKITKRGQNVTFRCDPISEHNRLYWYRQTLGQGPEFLTYFQNEAQLEKSRLLSDRFSAERPKGSFSTLEIQRTEQGDSAMYLCASSLSRSYNEQFFGPGTRLTVL.

This clone was found many times. The read ends 3 residues before the CDR3 terminus; that terminus is restored from the germline J gene. The rearrangement links TRBV9 to TRBJ1-6; 7 bases fit TRBD1. This CDR3 spans 15 amino acids. Germline CDR1 is SGDLS and CDR2 is YYNGEE. After removal of 7 bases from V and 7 bases from J, the junction contained 11 bases not matched to a gene. The CDR3 bases that were read are TGTGCCAGCGGCCTCACCGGGACAGTAAATTCACCC. It yields the protein CASGLTGTVNSP. The complete CDR3 sequence is CASGLTGTVNSPLHF.

Ten or more counts support this clone. The read halts 3 residues ahead of the CDR3 end, with the missing end drawn from the germline J gene. This chain connects TRBV19 to TRBJ2-2; 8 positions match TRBD2. This CDR3 comprises 16 residues. Germline CDR1 reads LNHDA; CDR2 reads SQIVND (reference sequence). The trim removed 2 bases at V and 0 bases at J, leaving 2 bases unmatched. CDR3 sequence reads: CASSILAGANTGELFF. The DNA read from the CDR3 is TGTGCCAGTAGTATACTAGCGGGCGCGAACACCGGGGAG.

This clone was picked up many times. The read comes to an end 3 residues before the CDR3 does, leaving the germline J gene to fill in the end. The chain employs TRBV9 and TRBJ2-1; 14 bases align to TRBD2. J lost 5 bases, V lost 4 bases, and 5 bases had no gene match. Germline CDR1 SGDLS, CDR2 YYNGEE. The CDR3 sequence is 16 residues long. The CDR3 loop is CASSQGLAGVDNEQFF. CDR3 bases read: TGTGCCAGCAGCCAGGGACTAGCGGGAGTAGACAATGAG.

This clone showed up just a few times. The sequenced fragment ends 3 residues before the CDR3 boundary, so the rest is inferred from the germline J gene. The J gene is TRBJ2-3, the V gene TRBV11-1, with D possibly matching TRBD1 (5 bases). V lost 4 bases and J 7 bases, leaving 12 bases between the germline ends. Germline V gives CDR1 SGHAT, CDR2 FQDESV (reference sequence). The CDR3 is made up of 13 amino acids. CDR3 DNA (partial): TGTGCCAGCAGCTCCCCTCAGGGATATACG. Residues: CASSSPQGYT. The complete CDR3 reads CASSSPQGYTQYF.

This clone was detected many times. The read terminates 3 residues before the CDR3 end, so the remaining end is supplied by the germline J gene. This chain connects TRBV19 to TRBJ2-1; TRBD2 matches 13 bases. This CDR3 comprises 16 residues. Looked up from germline, CDR1 is LNHDA and CDR2 is SQIVND (reference sequence). CDR3 loop: CGSGKLAGGPFNEQFF. Incomplete CDR3 DNA: TGTGGGTCGGGAAAACTAGCGGGAGGGCCTTTTAATGAG.

This clone was detected many times. The read terminates 3 residues ahead of where the CDR3 ends, so the germline J gene completes it. This sequence joins TRBV14 and TRBJ2-7, with 7 bases aligning to TRBD2. Germline V gives CDR1 SGHDN, CDR2 FVKESK. Unmatched junction bases numbered 8, after V lost 2 bases and J lost 4 bases. The CDR3 covers 15 residues. CDR3 protein: CASSQFRGSSYEQYF. Incomplete CDR3 DNA: TGTGCCAGCAGCCAATTTCGCGGGAGTTCGTACGAG. Complete variable domain (other parts from reference TRBV14 and TRBJ2-7): EAGVTQFPSHSVIEKGQTVTLRCDPISGHDNLYWYRRVMGKEIKFLLHFVKESKQDESGMPNNRFLAERTGGTYSTLKVQPAELEDSGVYFCASSQFRGSSYEQYFGPGTRLTVT.

Ten or more counts support this clone. The sequenced fragment ends 3 residues before the CDR3 boundary, so the rest is inferred from the germline J gene. The V and J genes are TRBV12-3 or TRBV12-4 and TRBJ2-7; TRBD2 matches at 9 bases. The CDR3 runs to 16 residues. Trimming took 6 bases from V and 2 from J; bases not matched to a gene: 11. The covered CDR3 bases are TGTGCCAGCAGCCGCGGGTTAGCGGGAGCCACCTACGAG. Protein product: CASSRGLAGATYE. The full CDR3 sequence reads CASSRGLAGATYEQYF.

This clone was seen ten or more times. This CDR3 is CASSRQLYGYTF. CDR3 bases read: TGTGCCAGCAGTAGACAGCTCTATGGC. The chain joins TRBV2 to TRBJ1-2, with D possibly being TRBD1 (5 bases). The read halts 3 residues ahead of the CDR3 end, with the missing end drawn from the germline J gene. The CDR3 runs to 12 residues. CDR1 is SNHLY, CDR2 FYNNEI, per germline. Between the trimmed V and J ends, which lost 5 bases and 4 bases, there was a span of 8 bases.

This clone appeared many times. The CDR3 extends 3 residues past the end of the read, so its final part is completed from the germline J gene. The chain has TRBV10-3 and TRBJ2-7, with 9 positions matching TRBD2. The CDR3 totals 15 residues. Losses at the gene ends were 0 bases for V and 6 bases for J; bases not matched to a gene: 6. Germline CDR1 reads ENHRY; CDR2 reads SYGVKD. CDR3 DNA, as far as it was read: TGTGCCATCAGTGAGTCTAGCGGGGGCTCTGGCGAG. This codes for CAISESSGGSGE. The full-length CDR3 reads as CAISESSGGSGEQYF.

This clone was recorded at least ten times. The read halts 3 residues ahead of the CDR3 end, with the missing end drawn from the germline J gene. The chain couples TRBV14 to TRBJ2-5, with unresolved D. This CDR3 has 13 amino acids. From germline, CDR1 is SGHDN and CDR2 FVKESK. Trimming pared 4 bases from V and 2 bases from J, leaving 8 bases between. The chain's CDR3 is CASSPLRQETQYF. CDR3 DNA, as far as it was read: TGTGCCAGCAGCCCTTTGCGGCAAGAGACC.

This clone appeared many times. Read coverage stops 3 residues before the CDR3 terminus; the germline J gene supplies the remainder. The V gene is TRBV20-1, the J gene TRBJ1-2; no clear D. This CDR3 is built from 13 residues. V lost 6 bases and J 1 base, leaving 12 bases between the germline ends. Germline V gene sequence: CDR1 DFQATT, CDR2 SNEGSKA (reference sequence). The chain's CDR3 is CSANAGVNYGYTF. CDR3 DNA (partial): TGCAGTGCCAACGCCGGGGTTAACTATGGC.

This clone was seen repeatedly, ten times or more. The read ends 3 residues shy of where the CDR3 ends; the end is completed using the germline J gene. The chain employs TRBV6-1 and TRBJ2-1; TRBD2 matches 9 bases. Losses at the gene ends were 2 bases for V and 7 bases for J; bases not matched to a gene: 6. The CDR3 is made up of 15 amino acids. Germline CDR1 reads MNHNS; CDR2 reads SASEGT. The CDR3 loop is CASSERLAAGNEQFF. The part of the CDR3 DNA that was read is TGTGCCAGCAGTGAACGACTAGCGGCGGGGAATGAG.

There are many counts of this clone. The read stops 3 residues short of the end of the CDR3; the missing end is completed from the germline J gene. The chain recombines TRBV3-1 (or the pseudogene TRBV3-2) with TRBJ2-5; no clear D. Germline V gene data show CDR1 as LGHDT and CDR2 as YNNKEL (reference sequence). The CDR3 contains 15 residues. V was shortened by 0 bases and J by 1 base, with 9 bases between the two germline ends. The CDR3 sequence is CASSQDPQIQETQYF. CDR3 DNA (partial): TGTGCCAGCAGCCAAGATCCCCAAATCCAAGAGACC.

In this sample, this clone turned up many times. The CDR3 reads CAGPKGRKSSYNEQFF. Partial CDR3 DNA: TGTGCCGGCCCAAAAGGCCGAAAGAGCTCCTACAATGAG. The chain carries TRBV12-3 or TRBV12-4 and TRBJ2-1, with no clear D. The CDR3 is cut off 3 residues early in the read; its end comes from the germline J gene. V lost 11 bases and J 0 bases, leaving 20 bases between the germline ends. The CDR3 runs 16 residues.

This clone was counted many times. The read stops 3 residues short of the end of the CDR3; the missing end is completed from the germline J gene. This sequence joins TRBV23-1 and TRBJ2-5; D is unresolved. TRBV23-1 belongs to the ORF category, with a function that is uncertain. The V and J ends lost 0 bases and 4 bases respectively, with 12 bases between them. The CDR3 has 15 amino acids. This CDR3 is CASSQSKSPPETQYF. Partial CDR3 DNA: TGCGCCAGCAGTCAATCCAAAAGCCCGCCAGAGACC.

Notes on this clone: The read halts 3 residues ahead of the CDR3 end, with the missing end drawn from the germline J gene. The chain links TRBV2 to TRBJ1-6; D might be TRBD1 (5 bases). Germline V lookup: CDR1 SNHLY, CDR2 FYNNEI. The CDR3 spans 12 residues. The CDR3 region is CASTGLRGSLHF. The part of the CDR3 DNA that was read is TGTGCCAGTACAGGTTTGCGTGGATCC.